Shown below are 29 T cell receptor beta chains from a single sample sequenced in a study of cytomegalovirus exposure and HLA in healthy donors. PCR primers comprised 60 Vbeta and 13 Jbeta primers. The method was immunoSEQ multiplex PCR; TCRdb's version includes in-frame clones alone and lacks a portion of them. The sample has approximately 180,000 clones, roughly 80% seen once; the top ten hold 6% to 7.5%. Input material: PBMCs. The receptors shown here come from a man aged 25 to 40 in good health and CMV-seropositive.

This clone was seen a handful of times. The chain carries TRBV6-5 and TRBJ1-3; TRBD1 is a possible D gene (6 bases). The V and J ends lost 0 bases and 4 bases respectively, with 10 bases between them. CDR1 is MNHEY, CDR2 SVGAGI, per germline. This CDR3 has 15 amino acids. The CDR3 is CASSYSTGHGNTIYF. The DNA of the CDR3 is TGTGCCAGCAGTTACTCGACAGGCCACGGAAACACCATATATTTT.

This chain joins TRBV5-1 and TRBJ2-1; TRBD2 aligns across 13 bases. The CDR3 spans 14 residues. V was pared by 8 bases and J by 6 bases, with 5 bases of the junction left unmatched. Germline assignment: CDR1 SGHRS and CDR2 YFSETQ. CDR3 amino acids: CASSGTSGTNEQFF. CDR3 DNA sequence: TGCGCCAGTAGCGGGACTAGCGGGACCAATGAGCAGTTCTTC.

The DNA of the CDR3 is TGTGCCAGCACCCGGACTAGCGGCGAGCAGTACTTC. This encodes CASTRTSGEQYF. The chain employs TRBV13 and TRBJ2-7; TRBD2 matches at 10 bases. The germline V gene encodes CDR1 PRHDT and CDR2 FYEKMQ (reference sequence). V trimming: 7 bases; J trimming: 6 bases; junction bases outside the gene matches: 3. This CDR3 has 12 residues.

The genes are TRBV5-5 and TRBJ2-7; TRBD1 matches at 10 bases. This CDR3 has 16 amino acids. After removal of 0 bases from V and 4 bases from J, the junction contained 7 bases not matched to a gene. Germline CDR1 SGHKS, CDR2 YYEKEE (reference sequence). CDR3 amino acids: CASSLARQGARYEQYF. CDR3 bases: TGTGCCAGCAGCTTGGCGCGACAGGGGGCTAGGTACGAGCAGTACTTC.

V and J are TRBV30 and TRBJ2-7; 7 bases line up with TRBD1. This CDR3 comprises 15 residues. J lost 4 bases, V lost 3 bases, and 12 bases had no gene match. CDR1 and CDR2 from the germline V gene are GTSNPN and SVGIG (reference sequence). CDR3 sequence reads: CAWSQESGTEYEQYF. In nucleotides, the CDR3 is TGTGCCTGGAGCCAAGAATCGGGGACAGAGTACGAGCAGTACTTC.

The chain recombines TRBV28 with TRBJ2-1, with 7 bases matching TRBD1. Unmatched junction bases numbered 4, after V lost 7 bases and J lost 4 bases. The CDR3 covers 13 residues. In germline, CDR1 is MDHEN, CDR2 SYDVKM. CDR3 sequence: CASILTGYNEQFF. The DNA of the CDR3 is TGTGCCAGCATCCTGACAGGGTACAATGAGCAGTTCTTC. Full variable domain (remainder filled in from reference TRBV28 and TRBJ2-1): DVKVTQSSRYLVKRTGEKVFLECVQDMDHENMFWYRQDPGLGLRLIYFSYDVKMKEKGDIPEGYSVSREKKERFSLILESASTNQTSMYLCASILTGYNEQFFGPGTRLTVL.

J is TRBJ1-5 and V is TRBV7-8; 8 nucleotides agree with TRBD1. The CDR3 loop spans 15 amino acids. The ends lost 5 bases at V and 1 base at J; junction bases unmatched: 4. CDR1 and CDR2 (germline): SGHVS, FQNEAQ. The CDR3 DNA follows: TGTGCCAGCAGCCAGGACAGGGAGAGCAATCAGCCCCAGCATTTT. Translated, it gives CASSQDRESNQPQHF.

The CDR3 region has the DNA TGTGCCAGCAGCCAAGGAGGGTACGAGCAGTACTTC. The encoded protein is CASSQGGYEQYF. The chain has TRBV14 and TRBJ2-7; tentatively, D is TRBD2 (5 bases). CDR1 is SGHDN and CDR2 is FVKESK in the germline V gene. This CDR3 spans 12 amino acids. The ends were cut back, 1 base at V and 4 bases at J, with 5 bases in the middle. The full variable domain, its missing parts supplied by reference TRBV14 and TRBJ2-7, is EAGVTQFPSHSVIEKGQTVTLRCDPISGHDNLYWYRRVMGKEIKFLLHFVKESKQDESGMPNNRFLAERTGGTYSTLKVQPAELEDSGVYFCASSQGGYEQYFGPGTRLTVT.

The chain combines TRBV4-3 with TRBJ1-1; D is possibly TRBD1 (6 bases). The CDR3 covers 14 residues. The germline CDR1 and CDR2 sequences are LGHNA and YSLEER. Trimming shortened V by 11 bases and J by 5 bases, and 21 bases separated the two germline ends. CDR3 nucleotides: TGCGCCGGCTCCCGGAGCAGGGGCTCGACTGAAGCTTTCTTT. Encoded protein: CAGSRSRGSTEAFF.

This clone came up once. This chain joins TRBV18 and TRBJ2-1; 10 positions match TRBD2. The CDR3 contains 18 residues. Germline V gives CDR1 KGHSH, CDR2 LQKENI. J was trimmed by 3 bases and V by 4 bases; bases with no gene match: 12. CDR3 bases: TGTGCCAGCTCACACTCGAGACCTACTAGCGGGGACTACAATGAGCAGTTCTTC. Its translation: CASSHSRPTSGDYNEQFF.

This clone was recorded once. This chain links TRBV6-1 with TRBJ1-5; D not resolved. CDR1 and CDR2 from the germline V gene are MNHNS and SASEGT. V was trimmed by 1 base and J by 4 bases, leaving 14 bases between them. This CDR3 contains 16 residues. CDR3 loop: CASSEGGTFHNQPQHF. In DNA form, the CDR3 reads TGTGCCAGCAGTGAAGGCGGAACTTTCCATAATCAGCCCCAGCATTTT.

The chain recombines TRBV4-1 with TRBJ2-1; 9 bases line up with TRBD1. The CDR3 consists of 15 residues. In germline, CDR1 is MGHRA, CDR2 YSYEKL. V was pared by 4 bases and J by 4 bases, with 5 bases of the junction left unmatched. The CDR3 sequence: CASSLSGQGYNEQFF. The CDR3 bases are TGCGCCAGCAGCCTCTCGGGACAGGGTTACAATGAGCAGTTCTTC.

The V gene is TRBV5-4, the J gene TRBJ2-3; 7 bases match TRBD2. The CDR3 is 16 residues long. V shed 3 bases, J shed 1 base, and the junction held 8 bases outside the gene matches. Germline V gives CDR1 SGHNT, CDR2 YYREEE (reference sequence). The CDR3: CASSYGGTIGTDTQYF. In nucleotides, the CDR3 is TGTGCCAGCAGCTACGGGGGGACGATAGGCACAGATACGCAGTATTTT.

V and J are TRBV25-1 and TRBJ2-1; TRBD1 agrees at 9 bases. The CDR3 sequence is 17 residues long. J lost 5 bases, V lost 4 bases, and 12 bases had no gene match. CDR1 MGHDK and CDR2 SYGVNS come from the germline V gene. CDR3 protein: CASSADETGGINNEQFF. CDR3 bases: TGTGCCAGCAGTGCCGACGAAACAGGGGGCATAAACAATGAGCAGTTCTTC.

The V call is TRBV4-3, the J call TRBJ2-7; 8 positions agree with TRBD1. With V trimmed by 3 bases and J by 2 bases, 6 bases remained unmatched. CDR3 size: 15 residues. From germline, CDR1 is LGHNA and CDR2 YSLEER. The CDR3, as DNA: TGCGCCAGCAGCCAGGACAGGGAGTGGGCCTACGAGCAGTACTTC. It yields the protein CASSQDREWAYEQYF.

The chain has TRBV19 and TRBJ2-2; 10 bases fit TRBD1. Losses at the gene ends were 3 bases for V and 6 bases for J; bases not matched to a gene: 10. CDR3 length: 17 residues. The germline CDR1 and CDR2 sequences are LNHDA and SQIVND (reference sequence). The CDR3, as DNA: TGTGCCAGTAGTATGACCGCCGTGGACAGGGGGTCCGGGGAGCTGTTTTTT. Protein sequence: CASSMTAVDRGSGELFF. Filled out from reference TRBV19 and TRBJ2-2, the complete variable domain reads DGGITQSPKYLFRKEGQNVTLSCEQNLNHDAMYWYRQDPGQGLRLIYYSQIVNDFQKGDIAEGYSVSREKKESFPLTVTSAQKNPTAFYLCASSMTAVDRGSGELFFGEGSRLTVL.

The chain joins TRBV28 to TRBJ2-3, with D possibly being TRBD2 (6 bases). V lost 4 bases, J lost 1 base, and 15 bases lay in between. The CDR3 sequence is 16 residues long. Germline values: CDR1 MDHEN, CDR2 SYDVKM. The CDR3 nucleotides are TGTGCCAGCAGTTCGCAAGGCTGGGGGGGCACAGATACGCAGTATTTT. It translates to CASSSQGWGGTDTQYF.

CDR3 sequence (DNA): TGTGCCAGCAGCTGGGGGGGTTGGGTGAACACTGAAGCTTTCTTT. Its translation: CASSWGGWVNTEAFF. This chain joins TRBV5-6 and TRBJ1-1; the D gene is possibly TRBD1 (5 bases). The CDR3 sequence is 15 residues long. Per the germline V gene, CDR1 is SGHDT and CDR2 is YYEEEE. V was clipped by 3 bases and J by 0 bases, with 12 bases between them. The full variable domain, its missing parts supplied by reference TRBV5-6 and TRBJ1-1, is DAGVTQSPTHLIKTRGQQVTLRCSPKSGHDTVSWYQQALGQGPQFIFQYYEEEERQRGNFPDRFSGHQFPNYSSELNVNALLLGDSALYLCASSWGGWVNTEAFFGQGTRLTVV.

Only a few counts were recorded for this clone. The rearrangement links TRBV9 to TRBJ2-1; 12 bases agree with TRBD2. This CDR3 contains 15 residues. Germline values: CDR1 SGDLS, CDR2 YYNGEE. The trim removed 0 bases at V and 6 bases at J, leaving 1 base unmatched. Here the CDR3 reads CASSVGLAGANEQFF. CDR3 DNA sequence: TGTGCCAGCAGCGTAGGACTAGCGGGAGCCAATGAGCAGTTCTTC.

The V call is TRBV10-1, the J call TRBJ2-7, with no clear D. V gave up 8 bases and J gave up 1 base, with 12 bases separating them. Looked up from germline, CDR1 is WNHNN and CDR2 is SYGVQD (reference sequence). The length of the CDR3 is 13 residues. The CDR3 loop reads CASSRGRSYEQYF. CDR3 DNA: TGCGCCAGCTCTAGAGGTCGGTCCTACGAGCAGTACTTC.

J is TRBJ2-2 and V is TRBV9, with 7 bases fitting TRBD2. Trimming removed 0 bases from V and 5 bases from J; junction bases left unmatched: 4. The length of the CDR3 is 15 residues. Per the germline V gene, CDR1 is SGDLS and CDR2 is YYNGEE. The DNA of the CDR3 is TGTGCCAGCAGCGTAGTGGCGGGAGCAACCGGGGAGCTGTTTTTT. As protein: CASSVVAGATGELFF.

The rearrangement joins TRBV28 to TRBJ2-2; 7 nucleotides match TRBD1. With V trimmed by 2 bases and J by 6 bases, 3 bases remained unmatched. The CDR3 length is 14 residues. Germline-derived CDR1 and CDR2 are MDHEN and SYDVKM. CDR3 loop: CASSLRQGPGELFF. In DNA, the CDR3 is TGTGCCAGCAGTTTAAGACAGGGACCCGGGGAGCTGTTTTTT.

In nucleotides, the CDR3 is TGTGCCAGTAGTATACAGACAGTTGGGGGCACAGATACGCAGTATTTT. Its translation is CASSIQTVGGTDTQYF. This rearrangement joins TRBV19 to TRBJ2-3, with D tentatively TRBD1 (5 bases). Germline lookup yields CDR1 LNHDA and CDR2 SQIVND (reference sequence). The CDR3 has 16 amino acids. Trimming removed 2 bases from V and 1 base from J, with 13 bases in between.

This clone was picked up a small number of times. The chain employs TRBV7-9 and TRBJ2-5, with D possibly matching TRBD1 (5 bases). The CDR3 runs 14 residues. V was shortened by 3 bases and J by 2 bases, with 10 bases between the two germline ends. CDR1 is SEHNR and CDR2 is FQNEAQ in the germline V gene (reference sequence). This CDR3 is CASSFRARQETQYF. The CDR3 coding sequence is TGTGCCAGCAGCTTCAGGGCAAGGCAAGAGACCCAGTACTTC.

This clone has more than one count but fewer than ten. V usage is TRBV7-3 and J usage is TRBJ2-2; 9 bases are a match to TRBD2. From germline, CDR1 is SGHTA and CDR2 FQGTGA. Trimming removed 2 bases from V and 6 bases from J; junction bases left unmatched: 4. The CDR3 contains 15 residues. CDR3 nucleotides: TGTGCCAGCAGCTTAGTAGCGGGAGAGGCCGGGGAGCTGTTTTTT. Translation gives CASSLVAGEAGELFF.

The chain uses TRBV6-1 and TRBJ2-5; the match to TRBD1 covers 8 bases. CDR3 length: 14 residues. Germline CDR1 and CDR2: MNHNS and SASEGT. Unmatched junction bases numbered 9, after V lost 7 bases and J lost 5 bases. In DNA form, the CDR3 reads TGTGCCAGCACTGCCAGGGGGCTGGGGGAGACCCAGTACTTC. This sequence encodes CASTARGLGETQYF.

This chain joins TRBV30 and TRBJ1-2, with D possibly matching TRBD1 (5 bases). Germline assignment: CDR1 GTSNPN and CDR2 SVGIG (reference sequence). This CDR3 is built from 14 residues. The V and J ends lost 3 bases and 4 bases respectively, with 15 bases between them. CDR3 sequence reads: CAWRLTDLGYGYTF. CDR3 coding DNA: TGTGCCTGGAGATTGACAGACTTAGGCTATGGCTACACCTTC. The variable domain in full, with the rest retrieved from reference TRBV30 and TRBJ1-2, is SQTIHQWPATLVQPVGSPLSLECTVEGTSNPNLYWYRQAAGRGLQLLFYSVGIGQISSEVPQNLSASRPQDRQFILSSKKLLLSDSGFYLCAWRLTDLGYGYTFGSGTRLTVV.

This clone was counted a single time. V is TRBV28 and J is TRBJ1-2; D is unclear. The V gene's germline CDR1 is MDHEN and CDR2 SYDVKM. With 8 bases removed from V and 8 bases from J, the gap between germline ends came to 24 bases. The CDR3 covers 15 residues. The CDR3 DNA sequence: TGTGCCAGCCAAAAGTTAGACGGAGGGAGAGGGGGCTACACCTTC. Translated: CASQKLDGGRGGYTF.

This chain connects TRBV19 to TRBJ2-5; TRBD2 aligns across 9 bases. The V gene end was trimmed by 9 bases and the J gene end by 5 bases; junction bases not matched to a gene: 16. The CDR3 loop spans 16 amino acids. Germline CDR1 LNHDA, CDR2 SQIVND (reference sequence). In DNA form, the CDR3 reads TGTGCCAGCCGTAGCGGGGGTCGAGTGCCCCGGGAGACCCAGTACTTC. Translated, it gives CASRSGGRVPRETQYF. The whole variable domain, filled in from reference TRBV19 and TRBJ2-5, reads DGGITQSPKYLFRKEGQNVTLSCEQNLNHDAMYWYRQDPGQGLRLIYYSQIVNDFQKGDIAEGYSVSREKKESFPLTVTSAQKNPTAFYLCASRSGGRVPRETQYFGPGTRLLVL.